This TCR beta chain was sequenced in a study of cytomegalovirus exposure and HLA in healthy donors. Study observations and caveats: Three chains linked to CMV were shown in vitro to be specific for CMV antigens.

This PCR relied on a set of 60 Vbeta primers and 13 Jbeta primers. Only in-frame clones appear in the TCRdb table, and some are missing; sequencing was by immunoSEQ multiplex PCR. The sample consists of around 150,000 clones, 82% of them appearing once. Germline assignment: CDR1 SGDLS and CDR2 YYNGEE. V gave up 0 bases and J gave up 4 bases, with 11 bases separating them. This CDR3 contains 15 residues. As for this clone: The antigen is unknown.

This clonotype originated in a man between 50 and 59 years old in good health and CMV-seropositive. V is TRBV9 and J is TRBJ2-1; possible D gene TRBD2, 7 bases. The sequencing sample was made of PBMCs. CDR3 nucleotides: TGTGCCAGCAGCGTAGCACAGGGAGGGTACAATGAGCAGTTCTTC. Amino acid sequence: CASSVAQGGYNEQFF.